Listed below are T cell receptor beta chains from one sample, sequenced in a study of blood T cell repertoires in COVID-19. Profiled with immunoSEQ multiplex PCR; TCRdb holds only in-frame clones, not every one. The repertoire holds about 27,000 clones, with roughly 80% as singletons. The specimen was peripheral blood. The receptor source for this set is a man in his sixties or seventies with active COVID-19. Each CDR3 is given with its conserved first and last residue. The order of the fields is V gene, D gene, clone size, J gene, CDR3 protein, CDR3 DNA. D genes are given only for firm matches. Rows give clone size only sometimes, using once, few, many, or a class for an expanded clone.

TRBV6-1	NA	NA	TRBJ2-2	CASSGRGYRGGTGELFF	TGTGCCAGCAGTGGCCGGGGGTACAGGGGAGGCACCGGGGAGCTGTTTTTT
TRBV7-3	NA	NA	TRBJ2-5	CASSFWRGETQYF	TGTGCCAGCAGCTTCTGGCGAGGGGAGACCCAGTACTTC
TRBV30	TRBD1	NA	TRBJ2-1	CAWTGGSYNEQFF	TGTGCCTGGACAGGGGGCTCCTACAATGAGCAGTTCTTC
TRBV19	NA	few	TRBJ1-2	CASSTRGRLGPYGYTF	TGTGCCAGTAGTACCCGCGGGAGGCTGGGACCTTATGGCTACACCTTC
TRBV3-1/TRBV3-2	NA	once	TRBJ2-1	CASSQGLAGSYNEQFF	TGTGCCAGCAGCCAAGGTTTGGCGGGGTCCTACAATGAGCAGTTCTTC
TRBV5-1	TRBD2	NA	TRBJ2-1	CASSPKTSGSGNEQFF	TGCGCCAGCAGTCCAAAGACTAGCGGGAGTGGCAATGAGCAGTTCTTC
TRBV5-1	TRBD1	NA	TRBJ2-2	CASSPGQGDTGELFF	TGCGCCAGCAGCCCCGGACAGGGTGACACCGGGGAGCTGTTTTTT
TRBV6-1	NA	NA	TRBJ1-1	CASSEIWNTEAFF	TGTGCCAGCAGTGAAATCTGGAACACTGAAGCTTTCTTT
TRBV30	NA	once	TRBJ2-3	CAWSVDSIPDTQYF	TGTGCCTGGAGTGTCGACAGTATTCCAGATACGCAGTATTTT
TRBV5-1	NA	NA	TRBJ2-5	CASSFQGQAETQYF	TGCGCCAGCAGCTTCCAGGGTCAGGCGGAGACCCAGTACTTC
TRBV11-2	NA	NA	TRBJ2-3	CASSLDQGLTDTQYF	TGTGCCAGCAGCTTAGATCAGGGACTCACAGATACGCAGTATTTT
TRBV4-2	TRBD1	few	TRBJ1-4	CASSRTGSEKLFF	TGTGCCAGCAGCCGGACAGGGTCGGAAAAACTGTTTTTT
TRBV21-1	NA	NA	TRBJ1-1	CASSKKDESERLPEAFF	TGTGCCAGCAGCAAAAAGGATGAATCTGAGAGACTGCCTGAAGCTTTCTTT
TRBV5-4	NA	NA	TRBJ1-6	CASSLLQGGSSPLHF	TGTGCCAGCAGCCTCCTACAGGGAGGGAGTTCACCCCTCCACTTT
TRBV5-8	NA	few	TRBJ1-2	CASRRQSYGYTF	TGTGCCAGCAGGAGACAGTCCTATGGCTACACCTTC
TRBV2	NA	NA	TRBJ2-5	CASSAKRGETQYF	TGTGCCAGCAGCGCGAAGAGGGGGGAGACCCAGTACTTC
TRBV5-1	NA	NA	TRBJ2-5	CASSLIAGTQETQYF	TGCGCCAGCAGCTTGATTGCGGGGACCCAAGAGACCCAGTACTTC
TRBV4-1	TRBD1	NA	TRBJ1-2	CASSLLDRGVYGYTF	TGCGCCAGCAGCCTACTGGACAGGGGAGTCTATGGCTACACCTTC
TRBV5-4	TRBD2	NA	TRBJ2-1	CASSFSGGSYNEQFF	TGTGCCAGCAGCTTTAGCGGGGGCTCCTACAATGAGCAGTTCTTC
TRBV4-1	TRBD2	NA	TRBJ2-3	CASRGTSGGASTDTQYF	TGCGCCAGCCGTGGGACTAGCGGGGGTGCTAGCACAGATACGCAGTATTTT
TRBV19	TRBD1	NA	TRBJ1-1	CASSTGLMNTEAFF	TGTGCCAGTTCGACAGGGCTCATGAACACTGAAGCTTTCTTT
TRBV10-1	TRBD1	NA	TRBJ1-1	CASSDGQGTEAFF	TGCGCCAGCAGTGACGGACAGGGAACTGAAGCTTTCTTT
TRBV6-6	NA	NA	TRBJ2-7	CASSLQGFHEQYF	TGTGCCAGCAGTCTCCAGGGATTCCACGAGCAGTACTTC
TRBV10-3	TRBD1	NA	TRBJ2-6	CAISGGQGDSGANVLTF	TGTGCCATCAGTGGGGGACAGGGAGACTCTGGGGCCAACGTCCTGACTTTC
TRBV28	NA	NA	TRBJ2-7	CASSFMQGPSYEQYF	TGTGCCAGCAGTTTTATGCAGGGTCCCTCCTACGAGCAGTACTTC
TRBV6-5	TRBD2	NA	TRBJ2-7	CASNPGLSYEQYF	TGTGCCAGCAATCCGGGACTAAGCTACGAGCAGTACTTC
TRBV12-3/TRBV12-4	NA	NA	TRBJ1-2	CASSVGGAGGYTF	TGTGCCAGCAGTGTTGGGGGCGCGGGTGGCTACACCTTC
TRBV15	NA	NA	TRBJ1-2	CATSRSDRYNYGYTF	TGTGCCACCAGCAGGAGTGATCGGTATAACTATGGCTACACCTTC
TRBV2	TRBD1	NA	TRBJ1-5	CASADRAGNQPQHF	TGTGCCAGCGCTGACAGGGCAGGCAATCAGCCCCAGCATTTT
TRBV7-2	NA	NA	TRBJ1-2	CASSLGTAYGYTF	TGTGCCAGCAGCTTAGGGACAGCCTATGGCTACACCTTC
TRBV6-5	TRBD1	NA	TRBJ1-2	CASGQGEVYGYTF	TGTGCCAGCGGACAGGGGGAGGTCTATGGCTACACCTTC
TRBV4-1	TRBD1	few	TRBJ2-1	CASSTRGTGNDNEQFF	TGCGCCAGCAGCACCCGCGGGACAGGGAACGACAATGAGCAGTTCTTC
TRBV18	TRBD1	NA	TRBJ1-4	CASSRGQGREKLFF	TGTGCCAGCTCAAGGGGACAGGGACGAGAAAAACTGTTTTTT
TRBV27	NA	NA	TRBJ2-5	CASTGGETQYF	TGTGCCAGCACGGGTGGGGAGACCCAGTACTTC
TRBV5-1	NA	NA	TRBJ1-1	CASSLASGLNTEAFF	TGCGCCAGCAGCTTGGCGTCAGGGCTGAACACTGAAGCTTTCTTT
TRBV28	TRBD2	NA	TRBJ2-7	CASSSRTSGRLYEQYF	TGTGCCAGCAGTTCTCGGACTAGCGGGAGGTTGTACGAGCAGTACTTC
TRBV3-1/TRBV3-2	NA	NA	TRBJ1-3	CASSPQGRGAGNTIYF	TGTGCCAGCAGCCCCCAAGGGAGGGGGGCTGGAAACACCATATATTTT
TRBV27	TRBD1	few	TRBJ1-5	CASSPLDRGSNQPQHF	TGTGCCAGCAGTCCCCTGGACAGGGGTAGCAATCAGCCCCAGCATTTT
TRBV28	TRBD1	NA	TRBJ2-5	CASSFSSGTGGVFLYQETQYF	TGTGCCAGCAGTTTTTCCTCCGGGACAGGGGGCGTCTTTCTGTACCAAGAGACCCAGTACTTC
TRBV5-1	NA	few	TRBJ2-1	CASCAGSYSYNEQFF	TGCGCCAGCTGCGCGGGATCTTACTCCTACAATGAGCAGTTCTTC
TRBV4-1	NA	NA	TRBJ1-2	CASSQDVRTNYGYTF	TGCGCCAGCAGCCAAGATGTCAGAACTAACTATGGCTACACCTTC
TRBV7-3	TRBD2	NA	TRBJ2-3	CASSLNSGGAQDTQYF	TGTGCCAGCAGCCTAAATAGCGGGGGGGCCCAAGATACGCAGTATTTT
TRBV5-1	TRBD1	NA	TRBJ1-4	CASSSDRGNEKLFF	TGCGCCAGCAGCTCGGACAGGGGAAATGAAAAACTGTTTTTT
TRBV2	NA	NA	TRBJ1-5	CASSELVGGQPQHF	TGTGCCAGCAGTGAACTTGTAGGAGGGCAGCCCCAGCATTTT
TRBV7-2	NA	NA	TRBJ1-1	CASSLGIGGTEAFF	TGTGCCAGCAGCTTAGGGATTGGCGGGACTGAAGCTTTCTTT
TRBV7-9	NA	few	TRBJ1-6	CATSAKGGSPLHF	TGTGCCACCTCGGCAAAAGGGGGATCACCCCTCCACTTT
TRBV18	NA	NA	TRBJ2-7	CASSQVGGQYEQYF	TGTGCCAGCTCACAAGTCGGGGGGCAGTACGAGCAGTACTTC
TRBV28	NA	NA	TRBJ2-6	CASSLGGAGANVLTF	TGTGCCAGCAGTTTGGGGGGAGCAGGGGCCAACGTCCTGACTTTC
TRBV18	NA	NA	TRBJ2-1	CASSPSQDYNEQFF	TGTGCCAGCTCCCCCTCCCAGGACTACAATGAGCAGTTCTTC
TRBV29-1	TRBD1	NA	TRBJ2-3	CSVAAGTGGTDTQYF	TGCAGCGTGGCTGCCGGGACAGGGGGCACAGATACGCAGTATTTT
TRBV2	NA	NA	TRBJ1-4	CASSTHTGATNEKLFF	TGTGCCAGCAGTACTCATACGGGGGCAACTAATGAAAAACTGTTTTTT
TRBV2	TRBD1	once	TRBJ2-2	CASSERGQLFF	TGTGCCAGCAGTGAAAGGGGGCAGCTGTTTTTT
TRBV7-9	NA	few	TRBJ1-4	CASSLKQGARANEKLFF	TGTGCCAGCAGCTTAAAACAAGGGGCCAGGGCTAATGAAAAACTGTTTTTT
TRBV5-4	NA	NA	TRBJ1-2	CASSLGGGGLYGYTF	TGTGCCAGCAGCCTGGGGGGGGGCGGCCTATATGGCTACACCTTC
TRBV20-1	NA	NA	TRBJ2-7	CSASSGVVYEQYF	TGCAGTGCTAGTTCGGGAGTGGTGTACGAGCAGTACTTC